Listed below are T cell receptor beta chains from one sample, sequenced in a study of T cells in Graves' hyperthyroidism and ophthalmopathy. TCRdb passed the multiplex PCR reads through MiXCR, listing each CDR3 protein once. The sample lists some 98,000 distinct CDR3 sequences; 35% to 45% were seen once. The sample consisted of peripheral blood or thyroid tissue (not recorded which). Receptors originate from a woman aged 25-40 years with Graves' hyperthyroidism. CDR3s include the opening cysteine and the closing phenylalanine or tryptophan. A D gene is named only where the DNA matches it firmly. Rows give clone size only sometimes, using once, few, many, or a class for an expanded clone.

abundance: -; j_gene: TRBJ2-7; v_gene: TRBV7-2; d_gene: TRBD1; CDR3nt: TGTGCCAGCGGACAGGGGGCGGGAGGAATCTACGAGCAGTACTTC; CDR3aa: CASGQGAGGIYEQYF
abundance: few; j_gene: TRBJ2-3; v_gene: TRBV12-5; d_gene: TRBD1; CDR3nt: TGTGCTAGTGGTTGGGACAGTTCAAGCACAGATACGCAGTATTTT; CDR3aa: CASGWDSSSTDTQYF
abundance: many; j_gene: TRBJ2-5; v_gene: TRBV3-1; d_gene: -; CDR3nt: TGTGCCAGCAGCCAAGGAATTACAGGACAAGAGACCCAGTACTTC; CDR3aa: CASSQGITGQETQYF
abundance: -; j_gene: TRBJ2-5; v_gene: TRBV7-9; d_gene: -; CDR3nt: TGTGCCAGCAGCTCTACCCTAGTCGGTCGCGGGGAAGAGACCCAGTACTTC; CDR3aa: CASSSTLVGRGEETQYF
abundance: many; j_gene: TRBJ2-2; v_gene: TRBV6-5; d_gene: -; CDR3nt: TGTGCCAGCAGTTACGAACAGGGCCGCACCGGGGAGCTGTTTTTT; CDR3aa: CASSYEQGRTGELFF
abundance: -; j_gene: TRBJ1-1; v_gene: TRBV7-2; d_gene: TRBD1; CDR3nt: TGTGCCAGCAGCATACAGGGGGCTTTAGGAAACACTGAAGCTTTCTTT; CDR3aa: CASSIQGALGNTEAFF
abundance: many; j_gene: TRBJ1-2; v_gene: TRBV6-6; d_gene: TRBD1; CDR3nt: TGTGCCAGCAGTTACGGTGGGGCAGGGGGAGGTTTCTATGGCTACACCTTC; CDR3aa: CASSYGGAGGGFYGYTF
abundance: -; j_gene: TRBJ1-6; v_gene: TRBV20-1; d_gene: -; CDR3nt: TGCAGTGCTAGAGATCTAGGGGTCAGCAATTCACCCCTCCACTTT; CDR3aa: CSARDLGVSNSPLHF
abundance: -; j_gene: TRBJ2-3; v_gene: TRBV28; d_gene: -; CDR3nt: TGTGCCAGCAGAGATGGGGGGCAAGCAGATACGCAGTACTTT; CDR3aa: CASRDGGQADTQYF
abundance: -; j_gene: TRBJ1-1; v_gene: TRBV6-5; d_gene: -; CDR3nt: TGTGCCAGCAGCCCGACAGTCACGAACACTGAAGCTCTCTTT; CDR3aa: CASSPTVTNTEALF
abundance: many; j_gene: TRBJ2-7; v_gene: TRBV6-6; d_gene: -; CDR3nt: TGTGCCAGCAGTTACTCGGGCTTCACGGGAGAAGTCTACGAGCAGTACTTC; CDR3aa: CASSYSGFTGEVYEQYF
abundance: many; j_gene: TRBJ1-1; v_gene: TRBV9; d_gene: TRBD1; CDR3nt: TGTGCCAGCAGCGAGGAAACAGGGGGGTGGACTGAAGCTTTCTTT; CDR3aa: CASSEETGGWTEAFF
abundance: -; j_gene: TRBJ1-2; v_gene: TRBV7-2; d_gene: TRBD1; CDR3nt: TGTGCCAGCAGGGCCGGGACAGGAGGGTATGGCTACACCTTC; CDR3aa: CASRAGTGGYGYTF
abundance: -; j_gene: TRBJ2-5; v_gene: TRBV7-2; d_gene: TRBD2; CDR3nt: TGCGCCAGCAGCTTAAACCCTATAACGGGAGGGGGAGAGACCCAGTACTTC; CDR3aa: CASSLNPITGGGETQYF
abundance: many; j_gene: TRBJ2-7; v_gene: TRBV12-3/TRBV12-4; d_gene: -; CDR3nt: TGTGCCAGCAGTCCGACACTTGACACCTACGAGCAGTACTTC; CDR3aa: CASSPTLDTYEQYF
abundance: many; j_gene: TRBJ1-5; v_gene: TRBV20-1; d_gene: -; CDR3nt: TGCAGTGCTAGAGCCCGGACAATAGGCGATCAGCCCCAGCATTTT; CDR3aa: CSARARTIGDQPQHF
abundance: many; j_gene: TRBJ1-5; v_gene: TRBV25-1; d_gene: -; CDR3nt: TGTGCCAGCAGTGACGGGAACCCCCATCAGCCCCAGCATTTT; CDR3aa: CASSDGNPHQPQHF
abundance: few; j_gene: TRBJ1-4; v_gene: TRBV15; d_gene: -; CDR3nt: TGTGCCACCAGCAGGCCCGCAACTAATGAAAAACTGTTTTTT; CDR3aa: CATSRPATNEKLFF
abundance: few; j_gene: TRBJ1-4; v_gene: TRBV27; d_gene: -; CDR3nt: TGTGCCAGCCAACCCAGGCAGTCTAATGAAAAACTGTTTTTT; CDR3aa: CASQPRQSNEKLFF
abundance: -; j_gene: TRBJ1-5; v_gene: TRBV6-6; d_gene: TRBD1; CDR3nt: TGTGTCTCGCACTACGACAGGGAGTTTATAGAGCCCCAGCATTTT; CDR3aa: CVSHYDREFIEPQHF
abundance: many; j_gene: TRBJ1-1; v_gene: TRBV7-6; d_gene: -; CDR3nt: TGTGCCAGCAGCGCCGACATTCTGGTCGGCACTGAAGCTTTCTTT; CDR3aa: CASSADILVGTEAFF
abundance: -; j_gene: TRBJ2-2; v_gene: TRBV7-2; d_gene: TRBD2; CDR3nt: TGTGCCAGCACCCTGGGGGTAGCGGGAGACCCGGGTACCGGGGAGCTGTTTTTT; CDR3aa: CASTLGVAGDPGTGELFF
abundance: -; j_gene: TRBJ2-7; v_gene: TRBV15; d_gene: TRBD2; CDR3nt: TGTGCCACCTCCAGCGGGAACGCCTACGAGCAGTACTTC; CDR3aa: CATSSGNAYEQYF
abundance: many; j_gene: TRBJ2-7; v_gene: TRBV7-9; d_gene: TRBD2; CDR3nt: TGTGCCAGCAGCTCGGTAGCGGGAGGAGCATACGAGCAGTACTTC; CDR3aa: CASSSVAGGAYEQYF
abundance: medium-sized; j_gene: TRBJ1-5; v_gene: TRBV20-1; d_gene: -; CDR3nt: TGCAGTGCTTCTGGGACGGGCTGGGGATGGCCCCAGCATTTT; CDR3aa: CSASGTGWGWPQHF
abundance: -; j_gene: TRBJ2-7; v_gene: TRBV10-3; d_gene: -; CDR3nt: TGTGCCATCAGTGGCGGACGCCCCAGCGAGCAGTACTTC; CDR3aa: CAISGGRPSEQYF
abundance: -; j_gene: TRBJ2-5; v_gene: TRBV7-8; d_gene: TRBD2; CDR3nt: TGTGCCAGCAGCAGAACTAGCGGGAGCGAGACCCAGTACTTC; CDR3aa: CASSRTSGSETQYF
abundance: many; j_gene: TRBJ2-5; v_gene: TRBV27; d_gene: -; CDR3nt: TGTGCCAGCAGTTCTCGGGGCTACCTTGGGACCCAGTACTTC; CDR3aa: CASSSRGYLGTQYF
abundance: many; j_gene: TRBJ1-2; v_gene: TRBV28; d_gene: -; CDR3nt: TGTGCCAGCAGGTACCCAGTTGGTTTCTCGGGCTACACCTTC; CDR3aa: CASRYPVGFSGYTF
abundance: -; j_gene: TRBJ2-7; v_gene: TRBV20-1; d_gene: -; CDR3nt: TGCAGTGCTACTTTTAAGGGTAACAGGAAGGACGAGCAGTACTTC; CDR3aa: CSATFKGNRKDEQYF
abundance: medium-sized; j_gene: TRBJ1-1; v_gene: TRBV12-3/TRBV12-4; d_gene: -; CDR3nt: TGTGCCAGCAGACGCCCCAGGGGAACTGAAGCTTTCTTT; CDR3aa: CASRRPRGTEAFF
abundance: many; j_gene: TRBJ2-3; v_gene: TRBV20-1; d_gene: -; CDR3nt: TGCAGTGTCCAGGGGATGGGCACAGATACGCAGTATTTT; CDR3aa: CSVQGMGTDTQYF
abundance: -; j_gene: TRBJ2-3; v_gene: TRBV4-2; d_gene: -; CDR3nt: TGTGCCAGCAGCCAAGAAGACCCCGGGGCGCAGTATTTT; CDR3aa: CASSQEDPGAQYF
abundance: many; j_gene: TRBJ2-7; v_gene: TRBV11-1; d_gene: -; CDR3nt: TGTGCCAGCAGCCCGGGGCTCCGTACTCACTCCTACGAGCAGTACTTC; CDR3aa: CASSPGLRTHSYEQYF
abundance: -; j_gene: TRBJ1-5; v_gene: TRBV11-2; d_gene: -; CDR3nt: TGTGCCAGCCGAAGGACAGCGGTTAATCAGCCCCAGCATTTT; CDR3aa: CASRRTAVNQPQHF
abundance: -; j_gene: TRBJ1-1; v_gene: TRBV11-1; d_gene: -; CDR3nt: TGTTCTAGCAGCCTCCGACATGGCACTGAAGCTTTCTTT; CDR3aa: CSSSLRHGTEAFF
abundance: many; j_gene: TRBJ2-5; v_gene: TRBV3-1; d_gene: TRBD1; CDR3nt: TGTGCCAGCAGCCAGGGGACAGGGCTTACCCCCCCTTACTTC; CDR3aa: CASSQGTGLTPPYF
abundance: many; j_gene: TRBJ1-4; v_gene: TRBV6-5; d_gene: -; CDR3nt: TGTGCCACACGATTCGGACACGAAAAACTGTTTTTT; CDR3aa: CATRFGHEKLFF
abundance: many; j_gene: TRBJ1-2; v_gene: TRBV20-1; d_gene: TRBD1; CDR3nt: TGCAGTGCTAGATCTGGGACAGGGGCTAGGGGCTACACCTTC; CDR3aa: CSARSGTGARGYTF